This T cell receptor beta chain came from a study of blood T cell repertoires in COVID-19. For the study at large: Whether acute or convalescent, the COVID-19 samples came from the United States, Italy and Spain. Sources were T cells, B-cell-depleted T cells, or PBMCs; the material itself was cDNA or gDNA.

This clone was counted only a few times. In the study's own analysis: It was from reference gene primer amplification that nucleated cell counts were estimated. Profiled with immunoSEQ multiplex PCR; TCRdb holds only in-frame clones, not every one. V, J and clone size reflect that table, while D and trimming were determined from the DNA. The sample has some 56,000 clones, 80% seen once. Trimming stripped 8 bases from V and 6 bases from J, with 14 bases between. The CDR3 covers 12 residues. Germline V lookup: CDR1 SNHLY, CDR2 FYNNEI. The TCR originated in a man aged 60 to 69 with acute or convalescent COVID-19. Input material: peripheral blood. The chain joins TRBV2 to TRBJ2-7, with TRBD2 as a possible D gene (6 bases). The CDR3 region is CASSNGEVEQYF. The CDR3, as DNA: TGTGCCAGCTCAAACGGGGAGGTCGAGCAGTACTTC.